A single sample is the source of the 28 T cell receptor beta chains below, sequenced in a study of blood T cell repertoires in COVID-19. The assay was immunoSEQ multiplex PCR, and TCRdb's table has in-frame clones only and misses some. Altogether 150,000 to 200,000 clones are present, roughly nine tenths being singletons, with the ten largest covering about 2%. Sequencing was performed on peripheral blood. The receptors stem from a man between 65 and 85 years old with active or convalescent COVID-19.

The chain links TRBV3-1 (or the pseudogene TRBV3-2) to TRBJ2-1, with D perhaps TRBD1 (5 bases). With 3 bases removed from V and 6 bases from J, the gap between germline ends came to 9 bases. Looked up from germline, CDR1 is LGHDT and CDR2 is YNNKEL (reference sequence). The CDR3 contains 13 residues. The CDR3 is CASSQGPLNEQFF. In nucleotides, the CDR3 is TGTGCCAGCAGCCAGGGGCCCCTCAATGAGCAGTTCTTC.

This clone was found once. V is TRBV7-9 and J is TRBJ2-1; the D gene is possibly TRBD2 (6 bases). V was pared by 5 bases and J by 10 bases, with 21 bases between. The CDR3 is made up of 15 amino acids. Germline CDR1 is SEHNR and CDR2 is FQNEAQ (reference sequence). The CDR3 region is CASSQAGPTLLEQFF. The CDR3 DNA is TGTGCCAGCAGCCAGGCGGGGCCGACTTTGTTAGAGCAGTTCTTC. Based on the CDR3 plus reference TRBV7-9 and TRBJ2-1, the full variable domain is DTGVSQNPRHKITKRGQNVTFRCDPISEHNRLYWYRQTLGQGPEFLTYFQNEAQLEKSRLLSDRFSAERPKGSFSTLEIQRTEQGDSAMYLCASSQAGPTLLEQFFGPGTRLTVL.

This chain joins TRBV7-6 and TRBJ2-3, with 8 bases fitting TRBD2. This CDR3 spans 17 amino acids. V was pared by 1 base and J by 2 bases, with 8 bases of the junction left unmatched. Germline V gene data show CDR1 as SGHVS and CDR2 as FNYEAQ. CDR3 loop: CASSLGALRGATDTQYF. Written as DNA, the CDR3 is TGTGCCAGCAGCTTAGGGGCCCTGCGGGGGGCCACAGATACGCAGTATTTT.

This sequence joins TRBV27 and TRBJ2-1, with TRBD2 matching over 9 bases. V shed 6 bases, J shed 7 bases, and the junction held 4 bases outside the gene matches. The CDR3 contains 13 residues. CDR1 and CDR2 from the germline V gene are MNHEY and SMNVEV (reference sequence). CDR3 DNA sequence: TGTGCCAGCAGCCCCAGCGGGAGGAATGAGCAGTTCTTC. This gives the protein CASSPSGRNEQFF.

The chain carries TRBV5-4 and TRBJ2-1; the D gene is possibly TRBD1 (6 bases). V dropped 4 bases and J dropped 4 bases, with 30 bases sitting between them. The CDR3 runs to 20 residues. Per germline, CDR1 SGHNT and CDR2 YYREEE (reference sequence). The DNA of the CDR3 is TGTGCCAGCAGCCCCTGGCGGGCCCCTGTTTTTGGGGGCGATTACAATGAGCAGTTCTTC. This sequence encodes CASSPWRAPVFGGDYNEQFF.

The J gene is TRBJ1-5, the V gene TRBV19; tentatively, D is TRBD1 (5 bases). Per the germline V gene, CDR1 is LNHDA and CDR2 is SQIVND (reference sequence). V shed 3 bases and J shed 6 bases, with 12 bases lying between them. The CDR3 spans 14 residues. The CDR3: CASSMLQEGQPQHF. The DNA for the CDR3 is TGTGCCAGTAGTATGTTACAGGAGGGTCAGCCCCAGCATTTT.

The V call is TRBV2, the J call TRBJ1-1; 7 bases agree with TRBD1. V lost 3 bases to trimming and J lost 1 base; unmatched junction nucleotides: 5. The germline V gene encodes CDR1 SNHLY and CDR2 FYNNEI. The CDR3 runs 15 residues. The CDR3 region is CASSDDRERNTEAFF. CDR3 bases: TGTGCCAGCAGTGATGACAGGGAGCGGAACACTGAAGCTTTCTTT.

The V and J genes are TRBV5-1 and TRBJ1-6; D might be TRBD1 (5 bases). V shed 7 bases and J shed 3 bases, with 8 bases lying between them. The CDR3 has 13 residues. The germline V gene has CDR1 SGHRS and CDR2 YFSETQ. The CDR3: CASAQDYNSPLHF. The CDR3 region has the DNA TGCGCCAGCGCACAGGACTATAATTCACCCCTCCACTTT.

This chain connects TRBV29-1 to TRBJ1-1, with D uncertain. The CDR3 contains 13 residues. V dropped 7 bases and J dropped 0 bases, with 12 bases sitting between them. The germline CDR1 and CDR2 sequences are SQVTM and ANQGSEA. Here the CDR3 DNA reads TGCAGCGCTCGGCAGGTTATGAACACTGAAGCTTTCTTT. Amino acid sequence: CSARQVMNTEAFF. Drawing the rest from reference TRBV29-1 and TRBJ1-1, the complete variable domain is SAVISQKPSRDICQRGTSLTIQCQVDSQVTMMFWYRQQPGQSLTLIATANQGSEATYESGFVIDKFPISRPNLTFSTLTVSNMSPEDSSIYLCSARQVMNTEAFFGQGTRLTVV.

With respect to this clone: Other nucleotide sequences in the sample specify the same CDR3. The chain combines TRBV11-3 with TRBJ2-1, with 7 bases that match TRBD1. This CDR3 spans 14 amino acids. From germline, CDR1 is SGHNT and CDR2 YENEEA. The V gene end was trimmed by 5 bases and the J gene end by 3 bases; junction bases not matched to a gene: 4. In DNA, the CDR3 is TGTGCCAGCAGCCCGAGGGACAGCTACAATGAGCAGTTCTTC. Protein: CASSPRDSYNEQFF.

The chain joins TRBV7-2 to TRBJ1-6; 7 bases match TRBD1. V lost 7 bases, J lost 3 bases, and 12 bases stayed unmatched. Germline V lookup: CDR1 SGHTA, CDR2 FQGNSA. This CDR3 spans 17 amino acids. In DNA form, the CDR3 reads TGTGCCAGCACCCCAGGCAGGGGGGCCAACTATAATTCACCCCTCCACTTT. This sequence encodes CASTPGRGANYNSPLHF.

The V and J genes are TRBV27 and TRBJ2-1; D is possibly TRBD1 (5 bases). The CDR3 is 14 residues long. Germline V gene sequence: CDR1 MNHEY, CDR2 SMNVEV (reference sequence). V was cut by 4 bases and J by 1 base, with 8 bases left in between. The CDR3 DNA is TGTGCCAGCAGTTCAGGGAATTCCTACAATGAGCAGTTCTTC. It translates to CASSSGNSYNEQFF.

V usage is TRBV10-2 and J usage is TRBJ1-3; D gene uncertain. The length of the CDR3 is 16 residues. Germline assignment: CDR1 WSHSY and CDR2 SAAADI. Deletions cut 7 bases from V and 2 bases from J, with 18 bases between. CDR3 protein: CASMRDLSPPGNTIYF. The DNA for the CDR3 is TGCGCCAGCATGAGGGATCTATCCCCACCTGGAAACACCATATATTTT.

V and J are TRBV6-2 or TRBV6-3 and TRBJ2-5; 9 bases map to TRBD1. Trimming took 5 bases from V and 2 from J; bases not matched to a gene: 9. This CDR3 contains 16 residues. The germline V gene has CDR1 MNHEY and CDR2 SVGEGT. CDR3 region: CASSATIGQGQETQYF. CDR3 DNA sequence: TGTGCCAGCAGTGCAACGATCGGACAGGGGCAAGAGACCCAGTACTTC.

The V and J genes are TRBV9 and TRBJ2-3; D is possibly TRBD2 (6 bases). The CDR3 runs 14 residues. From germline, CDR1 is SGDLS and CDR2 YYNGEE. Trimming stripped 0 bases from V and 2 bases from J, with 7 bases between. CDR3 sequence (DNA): TGTGCCAGCAGCGTAGGGGACTTCACAGATACGCAGTATTTT. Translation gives CASSVGDFTDTQYF.

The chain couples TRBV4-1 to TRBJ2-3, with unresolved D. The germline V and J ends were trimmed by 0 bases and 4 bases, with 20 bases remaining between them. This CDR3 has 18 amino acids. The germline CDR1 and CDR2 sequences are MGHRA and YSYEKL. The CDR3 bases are TGCGCCAGCAGCCAAGAATCCCTGCGCACTGGTTCGGCAGATACGCAGTATTTT. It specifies CASSQESLRTGSADTQYF.

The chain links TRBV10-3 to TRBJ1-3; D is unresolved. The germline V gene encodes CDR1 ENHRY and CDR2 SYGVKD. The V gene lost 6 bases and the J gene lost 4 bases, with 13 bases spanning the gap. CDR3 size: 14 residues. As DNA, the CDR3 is TGTGCCATCAGCGACACGGGGTTGGGAAACACCATATATTTT. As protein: CAISDTGLGNTIYF.

The CDR3 loop reads CSADSRGEQFF. The CDR3 nucleotides read TGCAGTGCTGATTCCCGGGGTGAGCAGTTCTTC. The chain combines TRBV20-1 with TRBJ2-1, with a weak D call TRBD2 (5 bases). The V gene lost 5 bases and the J gene lost 9 bases, with 11 bases spanning the gap. The CDR3 totals 11 residues. In germline, CDR1 is DFQATT, CDR2 SNEGSKA (reference sequence).

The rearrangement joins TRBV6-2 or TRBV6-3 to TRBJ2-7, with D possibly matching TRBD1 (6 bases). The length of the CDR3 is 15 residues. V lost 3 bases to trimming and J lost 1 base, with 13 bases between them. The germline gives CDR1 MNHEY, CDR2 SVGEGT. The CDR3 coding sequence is TGTGCCAGCAGTTATTCCAGGGGTTGGTCCTACGAGCAGTACTTC. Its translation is CASSYSRGWSYEQYF.

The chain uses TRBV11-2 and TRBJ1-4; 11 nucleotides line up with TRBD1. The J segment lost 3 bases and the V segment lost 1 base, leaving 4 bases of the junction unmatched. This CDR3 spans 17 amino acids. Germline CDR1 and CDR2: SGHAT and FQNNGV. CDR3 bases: TGTGCCAGCAGCTTAGTTCCGGGACAGGGGGCTAATGAAAAACTGTTTTTT. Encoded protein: CASSLVPGQGANEKLFF.

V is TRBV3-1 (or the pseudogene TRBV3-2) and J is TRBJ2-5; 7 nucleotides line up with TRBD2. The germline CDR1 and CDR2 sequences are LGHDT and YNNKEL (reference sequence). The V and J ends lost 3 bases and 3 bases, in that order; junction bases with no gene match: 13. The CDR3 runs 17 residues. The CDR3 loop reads CASSHPRLAVAKETQYF. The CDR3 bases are TGTGCCAGCAGCCACCCAAGACTAGCTGTTGCCAAAGAGACCCAGTACTTC.

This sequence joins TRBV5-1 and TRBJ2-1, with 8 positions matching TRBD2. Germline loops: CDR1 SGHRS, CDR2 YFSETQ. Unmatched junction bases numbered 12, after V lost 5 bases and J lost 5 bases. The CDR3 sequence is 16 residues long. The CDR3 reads CASSPPQGSGNNEQFF. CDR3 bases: TGCGCCAGCAGTCCCCCCCAGGGTAGCGGGAACAATGAGCAGTTCTTC.

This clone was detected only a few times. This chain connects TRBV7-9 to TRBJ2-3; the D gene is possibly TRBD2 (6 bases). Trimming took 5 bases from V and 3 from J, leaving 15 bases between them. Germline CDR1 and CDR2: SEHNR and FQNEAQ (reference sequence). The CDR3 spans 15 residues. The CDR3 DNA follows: TGTGCCAGCAGCCCCCCCGGGAGCCTGACAGATACGCAGTATTTT. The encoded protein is CASSPPGSLTDTQYF.

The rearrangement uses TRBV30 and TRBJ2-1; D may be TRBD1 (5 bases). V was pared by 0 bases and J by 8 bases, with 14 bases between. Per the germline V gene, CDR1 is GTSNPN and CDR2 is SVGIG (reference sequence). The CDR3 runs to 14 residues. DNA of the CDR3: TGTGCCTGGAGTGTGGGCAGGGTGGCCGATGAGCAGTTCTTC. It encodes CAWSVGRVADEQFF.

The CDR3 spells CASSERTRAYGYTF. The CDR3 DNA sequence: TGCGCCAGCAGCGAAAGGACAAGAGCCTATGGCTACACCTTC. The chain employs TRBV5-1 and TRBJ1-2; D may be TRBD1 (5 bases). The CDR3 runs 14 residues. Between the trimmed V and J ends, which lost 4 bases and 4 bases, there was a span of 14 bases. Germline values: CDR1 SGHRS, CDR2 YFSETQ.

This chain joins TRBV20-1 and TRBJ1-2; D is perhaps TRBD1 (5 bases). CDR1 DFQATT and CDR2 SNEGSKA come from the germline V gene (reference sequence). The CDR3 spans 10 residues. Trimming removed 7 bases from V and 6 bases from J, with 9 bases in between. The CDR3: CSVGGDGYTF. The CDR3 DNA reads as TGCAGTGTCGGGGGGGATGGCTACACCTTC.

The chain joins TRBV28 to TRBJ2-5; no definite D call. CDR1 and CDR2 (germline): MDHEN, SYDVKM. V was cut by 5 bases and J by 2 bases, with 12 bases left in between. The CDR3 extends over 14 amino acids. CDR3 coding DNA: TGTGCCAGCAGTCCGCTGACATCTCAAGAGACCCAGTACTTC. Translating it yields CASSPLTSQETQYF.

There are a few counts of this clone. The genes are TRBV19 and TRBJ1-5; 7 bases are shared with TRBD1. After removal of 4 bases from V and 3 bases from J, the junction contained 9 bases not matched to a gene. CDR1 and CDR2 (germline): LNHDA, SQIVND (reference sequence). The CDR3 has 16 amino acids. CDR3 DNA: TGTGCCAGTAGTACTCACCGGGACAGACTCAATCAGCCCCAGCATTTT. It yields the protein CASSTHRDRLNQPQHF.